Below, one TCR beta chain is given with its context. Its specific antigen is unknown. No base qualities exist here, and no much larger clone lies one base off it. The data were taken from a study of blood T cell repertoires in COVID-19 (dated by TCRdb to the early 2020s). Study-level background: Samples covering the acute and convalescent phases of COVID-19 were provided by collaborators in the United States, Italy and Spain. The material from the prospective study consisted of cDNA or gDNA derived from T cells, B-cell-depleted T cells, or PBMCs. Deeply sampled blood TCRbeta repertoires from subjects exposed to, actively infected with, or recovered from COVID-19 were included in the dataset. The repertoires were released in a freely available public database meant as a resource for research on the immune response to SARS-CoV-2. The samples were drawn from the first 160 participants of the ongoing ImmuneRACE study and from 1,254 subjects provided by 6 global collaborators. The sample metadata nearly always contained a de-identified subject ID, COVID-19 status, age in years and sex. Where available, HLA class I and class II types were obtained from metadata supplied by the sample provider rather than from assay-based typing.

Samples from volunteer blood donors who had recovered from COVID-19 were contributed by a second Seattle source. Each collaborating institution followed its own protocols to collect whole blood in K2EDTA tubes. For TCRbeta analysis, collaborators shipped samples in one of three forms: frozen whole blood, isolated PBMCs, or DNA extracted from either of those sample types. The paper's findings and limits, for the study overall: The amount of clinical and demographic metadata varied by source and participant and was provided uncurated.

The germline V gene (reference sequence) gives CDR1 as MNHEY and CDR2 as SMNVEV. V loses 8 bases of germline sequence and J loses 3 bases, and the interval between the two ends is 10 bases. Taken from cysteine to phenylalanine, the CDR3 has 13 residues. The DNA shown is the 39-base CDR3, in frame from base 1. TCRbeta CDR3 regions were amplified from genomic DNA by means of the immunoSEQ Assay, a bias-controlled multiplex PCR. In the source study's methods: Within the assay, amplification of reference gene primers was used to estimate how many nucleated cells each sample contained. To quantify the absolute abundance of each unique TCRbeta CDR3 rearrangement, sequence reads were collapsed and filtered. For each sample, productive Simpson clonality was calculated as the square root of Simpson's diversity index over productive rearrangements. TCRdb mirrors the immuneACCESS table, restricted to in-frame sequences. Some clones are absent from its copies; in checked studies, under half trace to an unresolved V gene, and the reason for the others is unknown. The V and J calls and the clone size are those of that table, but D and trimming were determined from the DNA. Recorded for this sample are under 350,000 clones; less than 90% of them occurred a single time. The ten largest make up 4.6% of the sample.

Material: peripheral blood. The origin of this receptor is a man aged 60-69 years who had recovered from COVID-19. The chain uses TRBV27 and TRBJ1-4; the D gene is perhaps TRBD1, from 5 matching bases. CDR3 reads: CASQGRSNEKLFF. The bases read TGTGCCAGCCAGGGTCGTTCTAATGAAAAACTGTTTTTT.